Detailed here is one TCR beta chain. The data were taken from a study of blood T cell repertoires in COVID-19. Authors' methods: Cell counts per sample came from amplifying reference gene primers. Profiling relied on immunoSEQ multiplex PCR, and the TCRdb table lists in-frame clones only, not all of them. The V and J calls and the clone size are those of that table, but D and trimming were determined from the DNA. The sample consists of about 250,000 clones, around 88% of them appearing once. The CDR3 extends over 15 amino acids. Germline assignment: CDR1 SGHAT and CDR2 FQNNGV. Deletions cut 5 bases from V and 2 bases from J, with 15 bases between.

The chain uses TRBV11-2 and TRBJ1-1; a weak D match, TRBD1 (6 bases). The receptor was isolated from a man aged 80 or over with acute or convalescent COVID-19. Source material: peripheral blood. The CDR3 reads CASSPGHQQNTEAFF. The CDR3 nucleotides are TGTGCCAGCAGCCCGGGACATCAGCAAAACACTGAAGCTTTCTTT.